These T cell receptor beta chains were read from a single sample in a study of post-analysis software for immune sequencing data. TCRdb redid the calling of the PCR reads with MiXCR, one entry per CDR3 protein. The repertoire holds about 560,000 distinct CDR3 sequences, with 44% as singletons. Source material: blood. The receptor source for this set is a girl aged 10-17 years with multiple sclerosis. The CDR3 runs from the conserved cysteine through the conserved F or W. A D gene is named only where the DNA matches it firmly. The listing skips clone size in some rows; elsewhere it reads once, few, many or a size class.

d_call clone_size v_call cdr3_aa
TRBD2 NA TRBV20-1 CSAILGTSGNYEQFF
NA NA TRBV29-1 CSGGAGAYEQYF
NA NA TRBV12-3/TRBV12-4 CASSLIRRSNEQFF
TRBD2 once TRBV2 CASDGLAGAETQYF
NA NA TRBV12-3/TRBV12-4 CASTPPQGISTDTQYF
NA few TRBV7-9 CASSLGRGRDYGYTF
NA NA TRBV10-3 CAISESYPADTQYF
TRBD2 many TRBV7-8 CASSFGTSNEQFF
NA few TRBV6-6 CASSYSVAQFF
NA few TRBV12-3/TRBV12-4 CASRGEGGNSPLHF
TRBD1 NA TRBV7-6 CASSSGQGISLSNGYTF
NA NA TRBV4-2 CASSQEGKQPSYNEQFF
NA NA TRBV3-1 CASSQENYGYTF
NA NA TRBV7-2 CASSLGTVRAEQYF
NA NA TRBV21-1 CASSKEGASGVRSYEQYF
TRBD1 few TRBV29-1 CSVDPGQALEQLFF
NA NA TRBV3-1 CASSQVRAAEQYF
NA NA TRBV6-5 CASSTVPHPNEKLFF
NA few TRBV6-6 CASTQGSPRGQFF
TRBD1 NA TRBV5-6 CASSWRGPNYGYTF
TRBD1 NA TRBV3-1 CASSLFTGAEAFF
NA NA TRBV29-1 CSVEATGEAFF
NA NA TRBV27 CASTGSGHEAFF
NA NA TRBV5-1 CASSPDTAGSFNEKLFF
TRBD1 NA TRBV5-1 CASSNVQGDYGYTF
NA few TRBV5-1 CASTQGRTDTQYF
NA NA TRBV7-9 CASSFEGHQPQHF
NA NA TRBV6-5 CASSYSESPEGEQYF
NA NA TRBV6-6 CASSSIRQADYEQYF
TRBD1 NA TRBV29-1 CSAGTGDQPQHF
NA few TRBV21-1 CASILRDMLGYTF
NA NA TRBV6-6 CASRLGPGYTF
NA NA TRBV5-1 CASSLAPHDTYNEQFF
NA NA TRBV20-1 CSARRIALRGADTQYF
NA NA TRBV6-1 CASSDFTGVPYNEQFF
TRBD1 NA TRBV27 CASSPLTGRGGYTF
TRBD2 NA TRBV12-3/TRBV12-4 CASRPTTSAGEGNEQFF
TRBD2 NA TRBV12-3/TRBV12-4 CASSQAGPMENEQFF
NA NA TRBV15 CATSRESSLQYF
TRBD2 NA TRBV5-1 CASSLNSGRGETQYF
TRBD2 NA TRBV6-5 CASSYGRGGNYNEQFF
TRBD1 NA TRBV6-6 CASSYPGTGGNEQYF
NA few TRBV6-5 CASSYSAGGNQPQHF
NA NA TRBV29-1 CSVGTEEQYF
TRBD1 few TRBV29-1 CSVEDRQGVANTEAFF
TRBD2 many TRBV6-6 CASGTSRPVRGRNEQFF
NA NA TRBV7-3 CASSPRDGPFEQYF
NA NA TRBV6-5 CASRWINEQYF
NA NA TRBV20-1 CSAITPTKRADTQYF
NA NA TRBV7-9 CASSLEFRGVDQFF
NA NA TRBV12-3/TRBV12-4 CTSSLSRQAFYEQYF
NA few TRBV27 CASSFIGFGGNTEAFF
NA NA TRBV5-1 CASSPGVAGAADTQYF
NA NA TRBV7-2 CASSLAGQRGYTF